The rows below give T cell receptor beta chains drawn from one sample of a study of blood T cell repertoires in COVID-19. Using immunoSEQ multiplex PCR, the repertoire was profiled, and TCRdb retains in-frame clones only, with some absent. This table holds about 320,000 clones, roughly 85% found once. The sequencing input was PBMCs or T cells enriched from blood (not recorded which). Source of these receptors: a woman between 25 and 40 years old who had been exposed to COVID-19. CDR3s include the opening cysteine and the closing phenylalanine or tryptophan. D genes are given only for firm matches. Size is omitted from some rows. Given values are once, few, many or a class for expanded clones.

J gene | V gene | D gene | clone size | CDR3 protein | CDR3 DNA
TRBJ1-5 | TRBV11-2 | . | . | CASSLEAAAPNQPQHF | TGTGCCAGCAGCTTAGAGGCGGCTGCGCCGAATCAGCCCCAGCATTTT
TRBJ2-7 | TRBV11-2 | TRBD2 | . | CASSYSGGEYEQYF | TGTGCCAGCAGCTACAGCGGGGGGGAATACGAGCAGTACTTC
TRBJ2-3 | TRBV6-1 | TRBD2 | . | CASSGPGASGSTDTQYF | TGTGCCAGCAGTGGGCCTGGGGCTAGCGGGAGCACAGATACGCAGTATTTT
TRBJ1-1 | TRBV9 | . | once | CASSPLGTRMNTEAFF | TGTGCCAGCAGCCCTTTGGGCACCCGCATGAACACTGAAGCTTTCTTT
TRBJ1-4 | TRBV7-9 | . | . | CASRPGGPTGEKLFF | TGTGCCAGCAGACCCGGGGGACCAACGGGTGAAAAACTGTTTTTT
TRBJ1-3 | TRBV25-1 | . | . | CASSEQGGGNTIYF | TGTGCCAGCAGTGAGCAGGGCGGTGGAAACACCATATATTTT
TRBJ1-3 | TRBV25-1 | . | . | CASSAPRAGNTIYF | TGTGCCAGCAGTGCCCCCAGGGCTGGAAACACCATATATTTT
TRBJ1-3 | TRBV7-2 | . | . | CASSLEMWATGNTIYF | TGTGCCAGCAGCTTAGAAATGTGGGCTACTGGAAACACCATATATTTT
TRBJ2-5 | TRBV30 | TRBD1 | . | CAWSAQGGPMRQETQYF | TGTGCCTGGAGTGCACAGGGGGGCCCGATGCGACAAGAGACCCAGTACTTC
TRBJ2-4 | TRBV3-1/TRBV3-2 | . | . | CASSPIPGQAKNIQYF | TGTGCCAGCAGCCCAATCCCGGGACAAGCCAAAAACATTCAGTACTTC
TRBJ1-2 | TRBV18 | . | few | CASSQGDNYGYTF | TGTGCCAGCTCACAGGGGGATAACTATGGCTACACCTTC
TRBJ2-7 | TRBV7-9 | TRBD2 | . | CASSLDHRGSGRAYEQYF | TGTGCCAGCAGCTTAGATCATCGGGGTAGCGGGAGGGCCTACGAGCAGTACTTC
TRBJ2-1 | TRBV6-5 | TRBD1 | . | CASSYLGTGAEQFF | TGTGCCAGCAGTTACCTCGGGACAGGAGCTGAGCAGTTCTTC
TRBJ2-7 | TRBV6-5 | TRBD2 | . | CASRSTGTSGYEQYF | TGTGCCAGCAGGTCAACCGGGACTAGCGGCTACGAGCAGTACTTC
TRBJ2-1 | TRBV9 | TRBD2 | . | CASSDPSGPRSEQFF | TGTGCCAGTTCGGACCCTAGCGGACCTAGGAGTGAGCAGTTCTTC